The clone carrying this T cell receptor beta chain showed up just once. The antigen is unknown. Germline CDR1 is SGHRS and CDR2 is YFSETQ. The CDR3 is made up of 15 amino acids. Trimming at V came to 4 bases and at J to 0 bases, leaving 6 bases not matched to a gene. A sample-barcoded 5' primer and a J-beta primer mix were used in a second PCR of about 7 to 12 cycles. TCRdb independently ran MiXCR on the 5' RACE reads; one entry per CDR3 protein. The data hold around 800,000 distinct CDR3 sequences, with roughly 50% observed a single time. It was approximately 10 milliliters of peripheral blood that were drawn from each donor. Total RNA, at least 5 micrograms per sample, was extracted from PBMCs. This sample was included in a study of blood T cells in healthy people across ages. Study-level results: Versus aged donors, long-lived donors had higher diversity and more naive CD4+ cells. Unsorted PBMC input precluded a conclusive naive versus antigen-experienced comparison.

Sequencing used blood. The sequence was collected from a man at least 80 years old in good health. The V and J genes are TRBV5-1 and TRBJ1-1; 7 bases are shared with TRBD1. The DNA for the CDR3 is TGCGCCAGCAGCGAAACAGGGGCAATGAACACTGAAGCTTTCTTT. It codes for CASSETGAMNTEAFF.